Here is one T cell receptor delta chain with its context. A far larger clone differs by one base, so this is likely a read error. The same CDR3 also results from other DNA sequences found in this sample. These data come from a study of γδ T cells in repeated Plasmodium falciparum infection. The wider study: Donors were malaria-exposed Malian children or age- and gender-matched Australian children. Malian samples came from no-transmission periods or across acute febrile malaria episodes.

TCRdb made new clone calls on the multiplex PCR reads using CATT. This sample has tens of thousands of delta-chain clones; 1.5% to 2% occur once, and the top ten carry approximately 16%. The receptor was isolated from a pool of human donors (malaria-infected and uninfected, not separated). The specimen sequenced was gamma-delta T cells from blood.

The CDR3 region has the DNA TGTGCTCTTGGGGAATACAGGATGGGGGACGAAGTAACTCCCTTCGATAAACTCATCTTT. It encodes CALGEYRMGDEVTPFDKLIF. V usage is TRDV1 and J usage is TRDJ1, with 7 bases aligning to TRDD3. V lost 2 bases, J lost 4 bases, and 22 bases stayed unmatched. This CDR3 region has 20 residues. Germline CDR1 and CDR2: TSWWSYY and QGS.